This TCR beta chain is drawn from a study of cytomegalovirus exposure and HLA in healthy donors. PCR was performed using 60 Vbeta and 13 Jbeta primers. Some clones are missing from TCRdb's copy, which holds only in-frame ones; the method was immunoSEQ multiplex PCR. The table has under 150,000 clones, 80% seen once. Trimming pared 0 bases from V and 5 bases from J, leaving 14 bases between. Looked up from germline, CDR1 is SGHVS and CDR2 is FNYEAQ. The length of the CDR3 is 16 residues. The chain employs TRBV7-6 and TRBJ2-1; no reliable D call. Material for sequencing was PBMCs. This TCR came from a male donor in good health and CMV-seronegative. This CDR3 is CASSLALQKVHNEQFF. DNA of the CDR3: TGTGCCAGCAGCTTAGCGTTACAGAAAGTCCACAATGAGCAGTTCTTC.